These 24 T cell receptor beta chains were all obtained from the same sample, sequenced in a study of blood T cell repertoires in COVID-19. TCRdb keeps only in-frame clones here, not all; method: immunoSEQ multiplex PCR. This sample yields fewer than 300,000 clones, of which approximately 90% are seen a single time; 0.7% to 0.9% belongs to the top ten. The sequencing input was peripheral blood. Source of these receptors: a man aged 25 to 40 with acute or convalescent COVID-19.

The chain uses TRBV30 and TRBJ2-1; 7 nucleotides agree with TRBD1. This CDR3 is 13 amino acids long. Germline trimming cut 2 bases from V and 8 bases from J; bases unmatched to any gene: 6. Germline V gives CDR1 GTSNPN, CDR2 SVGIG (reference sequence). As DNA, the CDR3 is TGTGCCTGGAGTCAAGAAGGGGGCGATGAGCAGTTCTTC. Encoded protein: CAWSQEGGDEQFF.

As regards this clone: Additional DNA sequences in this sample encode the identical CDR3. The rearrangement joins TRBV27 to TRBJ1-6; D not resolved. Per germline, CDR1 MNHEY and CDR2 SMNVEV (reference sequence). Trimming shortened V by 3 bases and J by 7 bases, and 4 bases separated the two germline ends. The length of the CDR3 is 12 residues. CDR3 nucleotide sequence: TGTGCCAGCAGTTTGCTAAATTCACCCCTCCACTTT. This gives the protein CASSLLNSPLHF.

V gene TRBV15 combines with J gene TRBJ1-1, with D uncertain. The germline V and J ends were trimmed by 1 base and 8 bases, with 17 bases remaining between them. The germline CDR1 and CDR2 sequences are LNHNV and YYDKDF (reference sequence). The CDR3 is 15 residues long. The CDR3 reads CATSRVDTLDREAFF. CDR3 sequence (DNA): TGTGCCACCAGCAGAGTTGACACGTTGGATCGGGAAGCTTTCTTT.

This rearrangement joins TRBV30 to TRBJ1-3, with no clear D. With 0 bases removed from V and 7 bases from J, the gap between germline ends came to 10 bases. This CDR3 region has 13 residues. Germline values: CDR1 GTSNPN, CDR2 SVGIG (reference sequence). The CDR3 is CAWSVQHGNTIYF. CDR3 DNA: TGTGCCTGGAGTGTACAGCATGGCAACACCATATATTTT.

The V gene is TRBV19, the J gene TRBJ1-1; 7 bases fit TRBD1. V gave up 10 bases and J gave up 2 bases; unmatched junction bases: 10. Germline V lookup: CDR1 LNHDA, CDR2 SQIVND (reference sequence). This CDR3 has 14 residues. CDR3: CATTIGGYNTEAFF. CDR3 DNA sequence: TGTGCCACCACTATAGGGGGCTACAACACTGAAGCTTTCTTT.

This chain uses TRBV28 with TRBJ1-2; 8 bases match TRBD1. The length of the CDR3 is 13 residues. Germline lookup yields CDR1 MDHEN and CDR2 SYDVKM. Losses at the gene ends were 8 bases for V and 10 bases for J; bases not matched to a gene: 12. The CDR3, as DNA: TGTGCCAGCGGGGGGGACAGGTCTGCCTCCTACACCTTC. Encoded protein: CASGGDRSASYTF.

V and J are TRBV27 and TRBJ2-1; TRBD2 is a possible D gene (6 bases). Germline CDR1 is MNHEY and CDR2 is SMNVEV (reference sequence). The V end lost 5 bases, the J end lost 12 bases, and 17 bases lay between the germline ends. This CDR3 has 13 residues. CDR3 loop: CASSPFLGGRQFF. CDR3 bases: TGTGCCAGCAGTCCATTTTTAGGAGGGAGGCAGTTCTTC.

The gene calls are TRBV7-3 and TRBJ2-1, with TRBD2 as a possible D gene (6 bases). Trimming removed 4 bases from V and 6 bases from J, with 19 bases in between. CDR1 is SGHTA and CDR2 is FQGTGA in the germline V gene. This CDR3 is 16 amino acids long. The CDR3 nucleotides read TGTGCCAGCAGCTCGACCGGGACTTCAGTCATCAATGAGCAGTTCTTC. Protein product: CASSSTGTSVINEQFF.

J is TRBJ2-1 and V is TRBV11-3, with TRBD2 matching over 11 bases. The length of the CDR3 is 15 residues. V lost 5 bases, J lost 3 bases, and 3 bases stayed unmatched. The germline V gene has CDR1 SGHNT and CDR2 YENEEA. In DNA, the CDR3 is TGTGCCAGCAGCCCAGGACTAGCGGGCTACAATGAGCAGTTCTTC. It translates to CASSPGLAGYNEQFF.

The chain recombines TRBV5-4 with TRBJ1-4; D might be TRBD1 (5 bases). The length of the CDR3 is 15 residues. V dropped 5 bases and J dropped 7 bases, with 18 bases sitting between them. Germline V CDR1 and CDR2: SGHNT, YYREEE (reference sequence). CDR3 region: CASRPGLSGGEKLFF. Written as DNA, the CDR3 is TGTGCCAGCAGGCCAGGGTTGAGTGGTGGTGAAAAACTGTTTTTT.

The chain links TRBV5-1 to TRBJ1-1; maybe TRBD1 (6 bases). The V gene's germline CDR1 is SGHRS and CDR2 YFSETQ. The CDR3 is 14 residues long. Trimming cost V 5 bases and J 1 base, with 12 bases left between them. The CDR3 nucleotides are TGCGCCAGCAGACTGGACAGTTCGAACACTGAAGCTTTCTTT. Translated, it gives CASRLDSSNTEAFF.

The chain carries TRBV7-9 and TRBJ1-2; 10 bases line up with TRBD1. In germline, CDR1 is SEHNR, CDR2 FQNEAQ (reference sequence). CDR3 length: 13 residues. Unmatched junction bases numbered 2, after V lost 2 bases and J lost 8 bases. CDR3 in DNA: TGTGCCAGCAGCTTAAGGGACAGGGGAGGCTACACCTTC. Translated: CASSLRDRGGYTF.

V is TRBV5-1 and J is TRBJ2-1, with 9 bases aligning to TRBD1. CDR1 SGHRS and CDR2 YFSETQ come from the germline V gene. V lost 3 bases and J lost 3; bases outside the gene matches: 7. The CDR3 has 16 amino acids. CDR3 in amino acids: CASSSPPGQGYNEQFF. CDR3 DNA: TGCGCCAGCAGCTCACCACCGGGACAGGGCTACAATGAGCAGTTCTTC. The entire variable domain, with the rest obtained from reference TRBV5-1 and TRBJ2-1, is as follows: KAGVTQTPRYLIKTRGQQVTLSCSPISGHRSVSWYQQTPGQGLQFLFEYFSETQRNKGNFPGRFSGRQFSNSRSEMNVSTLELGDSALYLCASSSPPGQGYNEQFFGPGTRLTVL.

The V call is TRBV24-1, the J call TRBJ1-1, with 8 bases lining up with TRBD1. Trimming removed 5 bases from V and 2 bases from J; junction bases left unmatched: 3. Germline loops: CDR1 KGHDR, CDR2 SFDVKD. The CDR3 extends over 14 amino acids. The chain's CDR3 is CATSVQGGNTEAFF. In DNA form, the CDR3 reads TGTGCCACCAGTGTACAGGGGGGTAACACTGAAGCTTTCTTT.

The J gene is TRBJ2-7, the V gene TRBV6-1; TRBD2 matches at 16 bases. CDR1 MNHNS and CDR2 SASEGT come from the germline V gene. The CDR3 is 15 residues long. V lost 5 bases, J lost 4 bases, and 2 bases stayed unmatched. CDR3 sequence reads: CASSWGLAGGYEQYF. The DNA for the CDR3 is TGTGCCAGCAGTTGGGGACTAGCGGGAGGGTACGAGCAGTACTTC.

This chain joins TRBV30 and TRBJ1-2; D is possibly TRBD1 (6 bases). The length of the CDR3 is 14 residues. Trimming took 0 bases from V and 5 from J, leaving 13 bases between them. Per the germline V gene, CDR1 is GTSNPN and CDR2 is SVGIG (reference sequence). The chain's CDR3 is CAWSVQGSWYGYTF. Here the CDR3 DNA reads TGTGCCTGGAGTGTACAGGGAAGTTGGTATGGCTACACCTTC.

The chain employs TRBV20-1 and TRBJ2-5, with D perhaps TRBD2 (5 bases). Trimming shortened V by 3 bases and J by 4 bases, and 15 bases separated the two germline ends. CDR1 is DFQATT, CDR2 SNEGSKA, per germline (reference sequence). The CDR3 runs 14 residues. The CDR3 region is CSASGFSGRETQYF. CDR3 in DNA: TGCAGTGCTAGTGGCTTTTCTGGGAGAGAGACCCAGTACTTC.

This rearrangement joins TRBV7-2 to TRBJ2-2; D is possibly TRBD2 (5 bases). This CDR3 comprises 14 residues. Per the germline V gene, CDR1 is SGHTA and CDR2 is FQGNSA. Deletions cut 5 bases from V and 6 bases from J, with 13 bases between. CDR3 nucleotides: TGTGCCAGCAGCCAGGCCTTGGGAGCCGGGGAGCTGTTTTTT. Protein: CASSQALGAGELFF.

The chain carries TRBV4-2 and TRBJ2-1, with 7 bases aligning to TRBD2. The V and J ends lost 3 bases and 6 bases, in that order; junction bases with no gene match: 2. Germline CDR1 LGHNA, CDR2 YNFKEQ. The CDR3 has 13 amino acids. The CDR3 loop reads CASSHASGNEQFF. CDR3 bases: TGTGCCAGCAGCCATGCTAGCGGCAATGAGCAGTTCTTC.

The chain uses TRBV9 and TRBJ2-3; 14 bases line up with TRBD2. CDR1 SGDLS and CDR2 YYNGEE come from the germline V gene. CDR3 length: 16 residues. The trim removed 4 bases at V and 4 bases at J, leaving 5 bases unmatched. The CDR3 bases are TGTGCCAGCAGCTACGGGACTAGCGGGGGATCAGATACGCAGTATTTT. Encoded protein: CASSYGTSGGSDTQYF. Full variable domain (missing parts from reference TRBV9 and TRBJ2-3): DSGVTQTPKHLITATGQRVTLRCSPRSGDLSVYWYQQSLDQGLQFLIQYYNGEERAKGNILERFSAQQFPDLHSELNLSSLELGDSALYFCASSYGTSGGSDTQYFGPGTRLTVL.

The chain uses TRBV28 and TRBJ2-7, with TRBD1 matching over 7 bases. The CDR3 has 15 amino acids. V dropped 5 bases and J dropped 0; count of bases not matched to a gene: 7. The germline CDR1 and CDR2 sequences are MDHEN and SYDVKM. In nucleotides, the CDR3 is TGTGCCAGCAGTGTCCCCGGACAGGCCTCCTACGAGCAGTACTTC. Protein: CASSVPGQASYEQYF.

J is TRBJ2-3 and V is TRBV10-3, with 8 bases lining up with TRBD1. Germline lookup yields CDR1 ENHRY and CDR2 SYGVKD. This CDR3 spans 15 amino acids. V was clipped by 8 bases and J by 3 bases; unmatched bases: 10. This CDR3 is CAISTGGQVTDTQYF. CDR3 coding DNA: TGTGCCATCTCGACTGGGGGACAGGTAACAGATACGCAGTATTTT.

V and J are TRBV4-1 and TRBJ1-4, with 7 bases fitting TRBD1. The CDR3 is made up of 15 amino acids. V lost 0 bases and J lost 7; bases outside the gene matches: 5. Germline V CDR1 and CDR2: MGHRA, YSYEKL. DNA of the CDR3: TGCGCCAGCAGCCAAGATCAGGGGGGTCTTGAAAAACTGTTTTTT. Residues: CASSQDQGGLEKLFF.

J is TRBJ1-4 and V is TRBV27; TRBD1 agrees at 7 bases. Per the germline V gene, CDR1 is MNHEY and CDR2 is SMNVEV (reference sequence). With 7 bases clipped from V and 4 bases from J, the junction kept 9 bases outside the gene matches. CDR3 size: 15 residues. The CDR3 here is CASTPGTAGNEKLFF. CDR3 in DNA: TGTGCCAGCACTCCCGGGACAGCGGGTAATGAAAAACTGTTTTTT.